Given below is one T cell receptor (beta chain) in context. Authors' analysis steps: Reference gene primer amplification gave nucleated cell count estimates. Using immunoSEQ multiplex PCR, the repertoire was profiled, and TCRdb retains in-frame clones only, with some absent. That table supplies the V and J calls and clone size; D and trimming were determined from the DNA. This repertoire shows a few hundred thousand clones, 85% found once; its top ten account for roughly 20%. The data are from a study of blood T cell repertoires in COVID-19. Study overall: T cells, B-cell-depleted T cells, or PBMCs supplied cDNA or gDNA.

This CDR3 has 16 amino acids. The junction had 12 bases not matched to a gene; V was cut back by 3 bases and J by 6 bases. Germline CDR1 reads DFQATT; CDR2 reads SNEGSKA (reference sequence). The V gene is TRBV20-1, the J gene TRBJ2-7, with 12 bases aligning to TRBD2. Material: PBMCs or T cells enriched from blood (not recorded which). The receptor's source is a middle-aged man who had recovered from COVID-19. CDR3 in DNA: TGCAGTGCTAGTTCGATTACCAAGACTAGCGGGAGCGAGCAGTACTTC. Encoded protein: CSASSITKTSGSEQYF.